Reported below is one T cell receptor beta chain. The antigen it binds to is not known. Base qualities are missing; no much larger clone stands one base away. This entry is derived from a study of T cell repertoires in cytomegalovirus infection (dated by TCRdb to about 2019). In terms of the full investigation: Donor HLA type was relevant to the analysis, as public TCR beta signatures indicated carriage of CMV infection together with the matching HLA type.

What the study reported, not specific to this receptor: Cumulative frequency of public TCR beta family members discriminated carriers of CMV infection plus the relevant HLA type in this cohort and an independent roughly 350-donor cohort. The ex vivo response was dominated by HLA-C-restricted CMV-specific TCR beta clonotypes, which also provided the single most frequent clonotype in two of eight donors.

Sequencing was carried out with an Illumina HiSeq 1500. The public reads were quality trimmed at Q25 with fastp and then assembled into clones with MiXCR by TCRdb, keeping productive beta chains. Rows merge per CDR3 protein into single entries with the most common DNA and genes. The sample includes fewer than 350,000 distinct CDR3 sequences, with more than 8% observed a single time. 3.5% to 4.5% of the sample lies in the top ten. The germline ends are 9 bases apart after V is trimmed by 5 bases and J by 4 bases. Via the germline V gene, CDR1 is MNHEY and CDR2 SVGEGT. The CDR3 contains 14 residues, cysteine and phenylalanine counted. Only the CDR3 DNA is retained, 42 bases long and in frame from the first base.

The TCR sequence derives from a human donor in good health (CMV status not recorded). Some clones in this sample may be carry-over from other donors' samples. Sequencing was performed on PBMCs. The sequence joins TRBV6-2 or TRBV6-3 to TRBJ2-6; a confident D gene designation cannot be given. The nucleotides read TGTGCCAGCAGTGCGACTCTGGGGGCCAACGTCCTGACTTTC. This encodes CASSATLGANVLTF.